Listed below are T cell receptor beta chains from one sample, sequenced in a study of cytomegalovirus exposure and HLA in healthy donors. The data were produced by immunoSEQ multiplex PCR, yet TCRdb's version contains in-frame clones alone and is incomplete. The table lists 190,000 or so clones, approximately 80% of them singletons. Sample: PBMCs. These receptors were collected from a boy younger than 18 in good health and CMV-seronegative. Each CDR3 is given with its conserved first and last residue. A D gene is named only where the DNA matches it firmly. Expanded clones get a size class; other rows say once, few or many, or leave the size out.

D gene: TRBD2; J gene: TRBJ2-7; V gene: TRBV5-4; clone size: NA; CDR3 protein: CASSWDGLAGVNEQYF; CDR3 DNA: TGTGCCAGCAGCTGGGACGGACTAGCGGGCGTAAACGAGCAGTACTTC
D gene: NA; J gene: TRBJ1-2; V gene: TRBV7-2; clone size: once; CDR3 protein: CASRAATANYGYTF; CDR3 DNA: TGTGCCAGCAGAGCAGCGACAGCCAACTATGGCTACACCTTC
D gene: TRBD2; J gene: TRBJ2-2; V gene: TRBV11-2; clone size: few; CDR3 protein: CASSSNYGRTNTGELFF; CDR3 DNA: TGTGCCAGCAGCTCCAACTACGGGAGGACGAACACCGGGGAGCTGTTTTTT
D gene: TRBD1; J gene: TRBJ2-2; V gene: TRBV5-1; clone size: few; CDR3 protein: CASSLNRGTTDTGELFF; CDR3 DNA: TGCGCCAGCAGCTTAAACAGGGGGACGACGGACACCGGGGAGCTGTTTTTT
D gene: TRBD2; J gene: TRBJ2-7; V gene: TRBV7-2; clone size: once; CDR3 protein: CASSLRAGVSFYEQYF; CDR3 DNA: TGTGCCAGCAGCTTAAGGGCGGGAGTCTCGTTCTACGAGCAGTACTTC
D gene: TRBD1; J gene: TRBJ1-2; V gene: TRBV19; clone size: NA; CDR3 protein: CASSIGRTGGNYGYTF; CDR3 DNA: TGTGCCAGTAGTATAGGTCGGACAGGAGGAAACTATGGCTACACCTTC
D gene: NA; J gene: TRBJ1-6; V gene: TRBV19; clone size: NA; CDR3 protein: CASSIGQSSSYNSPLHF; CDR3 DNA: TGTGCCAGTAGTATAGGACAGTCGAGCTCCTATAATTCACCCCTCCACTTT
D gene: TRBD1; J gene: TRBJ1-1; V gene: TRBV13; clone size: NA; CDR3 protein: CASSFEPGQGWNSGKAFF; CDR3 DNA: TGTGCCAGCAGCTTCGAACCGGGACAGGGTTGGAACAGCGGGAAGGCTTTCTTT
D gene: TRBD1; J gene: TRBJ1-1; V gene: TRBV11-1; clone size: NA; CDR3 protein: CASSLDRGSTEAFF; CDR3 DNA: TGTGCCAGCAGCCTCGACAGGGGGAGCACTGAAGCTTTCTTT
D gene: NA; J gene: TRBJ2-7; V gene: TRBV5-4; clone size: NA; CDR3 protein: CASSLEQGPYEQYF; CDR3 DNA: TGTGCCAGCAGCTTGGAGCAGGGTCCCTACGAGCAGTACTTC
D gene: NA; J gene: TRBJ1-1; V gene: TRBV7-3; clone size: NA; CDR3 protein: CASSSGTYTEAFF; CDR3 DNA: TGTGCCAGCAGCAGCGGGACTTATACTGAAGCTTTCTTT
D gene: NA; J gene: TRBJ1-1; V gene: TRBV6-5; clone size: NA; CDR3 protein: CASSYTSGRNTEAFF; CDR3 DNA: TGTGCCAGCAGTTACACATCAGGCCGAAACACTGAAGCTTTCTTT
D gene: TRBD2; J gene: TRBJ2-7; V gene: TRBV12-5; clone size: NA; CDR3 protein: CASGPPFAGAPEQYF; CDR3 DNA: TGTGCTAGTGGTCCCCCATTCGCGGGAGCCCCCGAGCAGTACTTC
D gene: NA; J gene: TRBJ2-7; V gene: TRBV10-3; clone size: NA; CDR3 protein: CAISGVLKGRVSYEQYF; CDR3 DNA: TGTGCCATCAGTGGGGTATTAAAGGGCAGGGTTTCCTACGAGCAGTACTTC
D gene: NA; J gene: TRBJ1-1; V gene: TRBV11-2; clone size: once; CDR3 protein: CASSLDNTDLNTEAFF; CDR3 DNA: TGTGCCAGCAGCTTAGATAATACAGACCTCAACACTGAAGCTTTCTTT
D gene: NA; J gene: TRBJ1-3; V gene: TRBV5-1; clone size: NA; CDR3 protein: CASSLRESPGNTIYF; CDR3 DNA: TGCGCCAGCAGCTTGAGGGAGTCTCCTGGAAACACCATATATTTT
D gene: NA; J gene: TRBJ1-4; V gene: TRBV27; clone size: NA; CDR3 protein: CASYSRGRNEKLFF; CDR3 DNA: TGTGCCAGCTACAGTAGGGGCAGGAATGAAAAACTGTTTTTT
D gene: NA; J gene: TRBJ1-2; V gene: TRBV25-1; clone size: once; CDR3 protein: CASSAAGPRFYGYTF; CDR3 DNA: TGTGCCAGCAGTGCTGCGGGACCGCGATTCTATGGCTACACCTTC
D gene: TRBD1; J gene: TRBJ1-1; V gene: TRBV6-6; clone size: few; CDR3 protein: CASSVEGARNTEAFF; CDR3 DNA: TGTGCCAGCAGCGTTGAGGGGGCAAGGAACACTGAAGCTTTCTTT
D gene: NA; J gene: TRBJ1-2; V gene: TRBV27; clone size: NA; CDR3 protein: CASSLKGNGYGYTF; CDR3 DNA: TGTGCCAGCAGTTTAAAGGGGAATGGGTATGGCTACACCTTC
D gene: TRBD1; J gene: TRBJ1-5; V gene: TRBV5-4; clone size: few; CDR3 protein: CASSLGDRGGNQPQHF; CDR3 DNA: TGTGCCAGCAGCTTGGGAGACAGGGGAGGCAATCAGCCCCAGCATTTT
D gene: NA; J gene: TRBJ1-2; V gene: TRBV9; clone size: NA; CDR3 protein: CASSPLDYYGYTF; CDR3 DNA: TGTGCCAGCAGCCCTCTAGACTACTATGGCTACACCTTC
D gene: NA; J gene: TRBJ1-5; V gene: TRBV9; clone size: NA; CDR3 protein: CASSGPGQTNQPQHF; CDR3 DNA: TGTGCCAGCAGCGGGCCGGGACAAACGAACCAGCCCCAGCATTTT
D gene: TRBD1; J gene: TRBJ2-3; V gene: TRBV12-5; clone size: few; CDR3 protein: CASGGQGKDTSSKRLYTDTQYF; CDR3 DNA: TGTGCTAGTGGCGGACAGGGCAAAGATACCTCATCTAAACGATTATACACAGATACGCAGTATTTT
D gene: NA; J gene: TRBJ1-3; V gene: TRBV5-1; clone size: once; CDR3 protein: CASSSAGQTSGNTIYF; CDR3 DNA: TGCGCCAGCAGCTCCGCAGGACAGACCTCTGGAAACACCATATATTTT
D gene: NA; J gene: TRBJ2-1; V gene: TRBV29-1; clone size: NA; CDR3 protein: CSVEDGAGALNEQFF; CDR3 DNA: TGCAGCGTTGAAGATGGCGCAGGGGCCCTCAATGAGCAGTTCTTC
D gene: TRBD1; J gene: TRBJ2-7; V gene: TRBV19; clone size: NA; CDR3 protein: CASSIAQGAYEQYF; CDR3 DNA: TGTGCCAGTAGTATCGCCCAGGGGGCCTACGAGCAGTACTTC
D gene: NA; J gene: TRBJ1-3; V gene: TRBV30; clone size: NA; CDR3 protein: CAWSLRLSGNTIYF; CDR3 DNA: TGTGCCTGGAGTTTACGACTGTCTGGAAACACCATATATTTT
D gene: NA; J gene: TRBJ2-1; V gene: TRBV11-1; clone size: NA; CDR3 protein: CASSLASYRANEQFF; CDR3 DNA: TGTGCCAGCAGCTTAGCGTCTTACCGCGCCAATGAGCAGTTCTTC
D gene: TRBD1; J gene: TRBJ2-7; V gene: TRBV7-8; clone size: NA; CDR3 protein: CASSLPTGTSYEQYF; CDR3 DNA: TGTGCCAGCAGCCTGCCGACAGGGACCTCCTACGAGCAGTACTTC
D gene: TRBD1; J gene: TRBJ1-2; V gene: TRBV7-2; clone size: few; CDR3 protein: CASRKGVTGGPERYTF; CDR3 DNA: TGTGCCAGCCGGAAGGGGGTTACAGGGGGACCGGAGCGCTACACCTTC